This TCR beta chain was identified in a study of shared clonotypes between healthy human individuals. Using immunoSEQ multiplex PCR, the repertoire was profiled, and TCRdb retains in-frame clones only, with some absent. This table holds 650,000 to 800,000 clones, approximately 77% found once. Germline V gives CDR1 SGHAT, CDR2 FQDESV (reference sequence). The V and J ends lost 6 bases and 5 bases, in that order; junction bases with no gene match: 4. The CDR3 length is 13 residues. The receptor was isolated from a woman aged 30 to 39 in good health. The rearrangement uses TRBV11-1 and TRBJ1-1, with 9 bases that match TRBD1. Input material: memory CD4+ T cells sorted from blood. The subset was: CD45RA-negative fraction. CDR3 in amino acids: CASRGTGRTEAFF. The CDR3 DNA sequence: TGTGCCAGCAGGGGGACAGGGAGGACTGAAGCTTTCTTT.